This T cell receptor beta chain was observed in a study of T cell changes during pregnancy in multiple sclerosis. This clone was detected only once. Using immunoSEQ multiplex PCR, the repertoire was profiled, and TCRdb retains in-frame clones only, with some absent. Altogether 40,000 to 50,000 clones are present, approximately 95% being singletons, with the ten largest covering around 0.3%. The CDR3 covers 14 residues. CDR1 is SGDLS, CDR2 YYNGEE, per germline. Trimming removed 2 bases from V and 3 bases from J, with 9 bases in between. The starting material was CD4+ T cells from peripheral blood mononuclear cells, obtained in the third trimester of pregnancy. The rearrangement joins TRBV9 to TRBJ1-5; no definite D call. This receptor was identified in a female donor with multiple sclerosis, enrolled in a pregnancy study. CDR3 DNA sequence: TGTGCCAGCAGCGTTGAGGAGGCCAATCAGCCCCAGCATTTT. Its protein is CASSVEEANQPQHF. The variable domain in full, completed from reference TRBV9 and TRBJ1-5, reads DSGVTQTPKHLITATGQRVTLRCSPRSGDLSVYWYQQSLDQGLQFLIQYYNGEERAKGNILERFSAQQFPDLHSELNLSSLELGDSALYFCASSVEEANQPQHFGDGTRLSIL.